This T cell receptor beta chain came from a study (dated by TCRdb to about 2016). About the full investigation: The study investigated the origins of HIV persistence in individuals who naturally controlled HIV infection.

Remarks on this clonotype: Its binding antigen is unknown. The record has no base qualities; no much larger clone is one base away.

Trimming leaves V shorter by 6 bases and J shorter by 7 bases, with the junction holding 15 bases beyond the gene matches. Counted from cysteine to phenylalanine, this CDR3 has 16 amino acids. The sequence is cut down to CDR3 DNA, 48 bases in frame from base 1. The germline V gene provides CDR1 MNHNS and CDR2 SASEGT. Libraries were made using 5' RACE. Sequencing used an Illumina HiSeq 2000. The public reads were reprocessed in TCRdb via fastp at Q25 and MiXCR, keeping in-frame beta chains. Rows matching on CDR3 protein sequence are summarized as one entry with the most common DNA and genes. The sample table records hundreds of distinct CDR3 sequences; roughly 10% of these occur just once. The top ten hold around 25% of the sample.

The clonotype was recovered from a male donor with HIV. The sample consisted of total memory T cells from blood PBMCs. In the paper's terms, the cell subset or site label means: transitional memory CD4+ T cells. Here the chain combines TRBV6-1 and TRBJ2-1; TRBD2 matches 7 bases in the middle. This receptor has the CDR3 CASRTRHGRSSNEQFF. The nucleotides read TGTGCCAGCAGAACCCGTCACGGGAGGAGTTCAAATGAGCAGTTCTTC.